These 4 T cell receptor beta chains originate from one sample sequenced in a study of blood T cell repertoires in COVID-19 (dated by TCRdb to about 2020). Library prep was done by the immunoSEQ multiplex PCR assay. Here the immuneACCESS table is served through TCRdb, limited to in-frame sequences with V and J called. Missing clones are a known gap in these copies; in checked studies unresolved V genes cover under half, and the rest lacks a known reason. A total of about 200,000 clones appear in this sample, nearly 90% of them only once. 0.62% of the sample is in the top ten clones. Sample: peripheral blood. The source is a man over 45 with acute or convalescent COVID-19.

The chain employs TRBV3-1 (or the pseudogene TRBV3-2) and TRBJ2-7, with TRBD2 matching 7 bases. In germline, CDR1 is LGHDT, CDR2 YNNKEL (reference sequence). J was trimmed by 3 bases and V by 4 bases; bases with no gene match: 6. The CDR3 consists of 14 residues. In nucleotides, the CDR3 is TGTGCCAGCAGCCGGAGCGGCGGGAGCTACGAGCAGTACTTC. It is translated as CASSRSGGSYEQYF.

The chain is built from TRBV29-1 and TRBJ2-2; D is perhaps TRBD2 (5 bases). Trimming cost V 6 bases and J 4 bases, with 18 bases left between them. Germline V lookup: CDR1 SQVTM, CDR2 ANQGSEA. The CDR3 length is 15 residues. This CDR3 is CSVENQIAGTGELFF. The DNA for the CDR3 is TGCAGCGTGGAAAACCAAATCGCGGGCACCGGGGAGCTGTTTTTT.

V is TRBV7-8 and J is TRBJ1-3, with TRBD1 matching 11 bases. CDR1 and CDR2 (germline): SGHVS, FQNEAQ. This CDR3 comprises 17 residues. J was trimmed by 3 bases and V by 5 bases; bases with no gene match: 9. The CDR3 reads CASSPWDRGTSGNTIYF. CDR3 in DNA: TGTGCCAGCAGCCCCTGGGACAGGGGGACGAGTGGAAACACCATATATTTT.

This chain connects TRBV19 to TRBJ2-1; 13 positions agree with TRBD2. The CDR3 covers 15 residues. CDR1 is LNHDA and CDR2 is SQIVND in the germline V gene (reference sequence). J gave up 9 bases and V 3 bases, and 5 bases lay outside the gene matches. The CDR3 loop is CASSIGLAGVVEQFF. For the CDR3, the DNA is TGTGCCAGTAGTATCGGACTAGCGGGAGTGGTTGAGCAGTTCTTC.